Included here is one T cell receptor (beta chain) sequence, with context. Libraries were prepared by immunoSEQ multiplex PCR; TCRdb keeps only in-frame clonotypes and omits some of them. The sample consists of a few hundred thousand clones, about 90% of them appearing once. This sample stems from a study of blood T cell repertoires in COVID-19. V lost 5 bases, J lost 6 bases, and 8 bases stayed unmatched. This CDR3 has 16 amino acids. Germline CDR1 reads SGHTA; CDR2 reads FQGNSA. The TCR sequence derives from a man aged 40-49 years in a cohort exposed to, infected with or recovered from COVID-19 (not recorded which). J is TRBJ2-2 and V is TRBV7-2; 11 nucleotides match TRBD2. Sequenced input: PBMCs or T cells enriched from blood (not recorded which). The CDR3 is CASSPRLAGLPGELFF. The CDR3 coding sequence is TGTGCCAGCAGCCCACGACTAGCGGGATTACCCGGGGAGCTGTTTTTT.